This T cell receptor (beta chain) was captured by sequencing in a study of blood T cell repertoires in COVID-19. Study-level information: There were acute and convalescent COVID-19 samples, and they came from the United States, Italy and Spain. T cells, B-cell-depleted T cells, or PBMCs supplied cDNA or gDNA.

Original processing methods: Scientists estimated how many nucleated cells there were by amplifying reference gene primers. Sequencing was performed with immunoSEQ multiplex PCR; in TCRdb, only in-frame clones are kept and a portion is missing. V and J calls plus clone size are reproduced from that table; the DNA served to infer D and trimming. The sample includes roughly 160,000 clones, about 85% of them seen just once. V was trimmed by 0 bases and J by 11 bases, leaving 16 bases between them. This CDR3 has 14 residues. Germline lookup yields CDR1 MNHEY and CDR2 SVGEGT. While infection was still active, Seattle patients were enrolled and then followed longitudinally.

The chain recombines TRBV6-2 or TRBV6-3 with TRBJ1-1, with D possibly matching TRBD1 (6 bases). The clonotype comes from an older man with COVID-19, enrolled during active disease. Sequencing was performed on peripheral blood. The CDR3 DNA reads as TGTGCCAGCAGTTACTCGAAGGCGGGGGGGCACGCTTTCTTT. Amino acids: CASSYSKAGGHAFF.